A selection of T cell receptor beta chains follows, all from one sample in a study of blood T cell repertoires in COVID-19. Sequencing used immunoSEQ multiplex PCR; TCRdb keeps in-frame clones, though not all of them. The repertoire consists of some 290,000 clones, with 85% to 90% occurring once and the leading ten covering approximately 12%. The sample taken for sequencing was peripheral blood. The receptors were gathered from a woman between 25 and 40 years old with COVID-19, enrolled during active disease. CDR3s include the opening cysteine and the closing phenylalanine or tryptophan. The D gene is left open where the match is weak. Clone size is stated in some rows and not others, as once, few, many or a class when expanded.

d_gene	abundance	j_gene	v_gene	CDR3aa	CDR3nt
TRBD1	few	TRBJ1-6	TRBV29-1	CSVKDRALSPLHF	TGCAGCGTGAAGGACAGGGCACTGTCACCCCTCCACTTT
NA	NA	TRBJ1-1	TRBV5-4	CASPSAIPSRGTEAFF	TGTGCCAGCCCTTCGGCCATTCCTTCCCGGGGCACTGAAGCTTTCTTT
NA	once	TRBJ2-1	TRBV2	CASSDRGNEQFF	TGTGCCAGCAGTGATCGGGGGAACGAGCAGTTCTTC
TRBD2	NA	TRBJ2-7	TRBV25-1	CASTPGRAGEQYF	TGTGCCAGCACCCCGGGGAGGGCGGGCGAGCAGTACTTC
TRBD1	NA	TRBJ2-7	TRBV27	CASSLLGTGGAYEQYF	TGTGCCAGCAGTTTATTAGGGACAGGGGGAGCCTACGAGCAGTACTTC
TRBD2	NA	TRBJ2-2	TRBV6-5	CASRALAGANGELFF	TGTGCCAGCAGGGCGCTAGCGGGGGCGAACGGGGAGCTGTTTTTT
NA	NA	TRBJ2-2	TRBV2	CASSDVGPHTGELFF	TGTGCCAGCAGTGACGTGGGGCCCCACACCGGGGAGCTGTTTTTT
NA	NA	TRBJ2-6	TRBV6-4	CASSSGAPSSGANVLTF	TGTGCCAGCAGCTCAGGGGCACCGAGCTCTGGGGCCAACGTCCTGACTTTC
NA	NA	TRBJ2-7	TRBV21-1	CASSKGVTSGGPLSYEQYF	TGTGCCAGCAGCAAAGGGGTCACTAGCGGGGGGCCCCTCTCCTACGAGCAGTACTTC
NA	NA	TRBJ1-1	TRBV12-3/TRBV12-4	CASSFLAEAFF	TGTGCCAGCAGTTTCCTCGCTGAAGCTTTCTTT
TRBD1	NA	TRBJ2-7	TRBV3-1/TRBV3-2	CASSQDDRVYEQYF	TGTGCCAGCAGCCAAGACGACAGGGTCTACGAGCAGTACTTC
NA	NA	TRBJ2-2	TRBV18	CASSPGRWATGELFF	TGTGCCAGCTCACCCGGAAGGTGGGCCACCGGGGAGCTGTTTTTT
TRBD1	NA	TRBJ2-2	TRBV7-9	CASSLTTGQLVEHRGAVF	TGTGCCAGCAGCCTTACGACAGGGCAATTAGTCGAACACCGGGGAGCTGTTTTT
NA	NA	TRBJ2-2	TRBV13	CASSFAAGSEELFF	TGTGCCAGCAGCTTCGCTGCAGGGTCCGAGGAGCTGTTTTTT
NA	NA	TRBJ2-2	TRBV11-2	CASRGSGGPGGELFF	TGTGCCAGCAGGGGGAGTGGTGGGCCTGGCGGGGAGCTGTTTTTT
NA	NA	TRBJ2-1	TRBV13	CASSLSDSGGPLGDYNEQFF	TGTGCCAGCAGCTTATCGGATTCGGGGGGCCCCTTAGGGGACTACAATGAGCAGTTCTTC
TRBD1	NA	TRBJ2-2	TRBV3-1/TRBV3-2	CASSLTGATGELFF	TGTGCCAGCAGCCTGACAGGGGCCACCGGGGAGCTGTTTTTT
NA	NA	TRBJ1-3	TRBV6-5	CASHKGGYGNTIYF	TGTGCCAGCCACAAGGGGGGGTACGGAAACACCATATATTTT
TRBD1	few	TRBJ2-7	TRBV27	CASRNRGSSEQYF	TGTGCCAGCAGGAACAGGGGGAGCAGCGAGCAGTACTTC
NA	NA	TRBJ2-7	TRBV11-2	CASSPQGGLYEQYF	TGTGCCAGCAGCCCCCAGGGGGGCCTTTACGAGCAGTACTTC
NA	NA	TRBJ1-6	TRBV7-9	CASSSGTGDSPLHF	TGTGCCAGCAGCTCAGGGACGGGAGATTCACCCCTCCACTTT
NA	NA	TRBJ2-1	TRBV3-1/TRBV3-2	CASAGKGVQDEQFF	TGTGCCAGCGCGGGTAAGGGAGTGCAAGATGAGCAGTTCTTC
TRBD1	NA	TRBJ2-1	TRBV19	CASSAGTGVNEQFF	TGTGCCAGTAGTGCCGGGACAGGGGTAAATGAGCAGTTCTTC
NA	NA	TRBJ1-6	TRBV4-1	CASSQVRPGGPYNSPLHF	TGCGCCAGCAGCCAAGTCCGCCCCGGGGGGCCCTATAATTCACCCCTCCACTTT
TRBD1	NA	TRBJ1-1	TRBV23-1	CASSQNRGQNTEAFF	TGCGCCAGCAGTCAAAACAGGGGGCAGAACACTGAAGCTTTCTTT
NA	NA	TRBJ2-7	TRBV6-5	CAILSYEQYF	TGTGCCATCCTCTCCTACGAGCAGTACTTC
TRBD1	NA	TRBJ2-3	TRBV5-4	CASRRTGATDTQYF	TGTGCCAGCAGAAGGACAGGGGCTACAGATACGCAGTATTTT
NA	few	TRBJ1-1	TRBV5-1	CASSLSGVDTEAFF	TGCGCCAGCAGCTTGTCCGGGGTAGACACTGAAGCTTTCTTT
TRBD2	NA	TRBJ2-7	TRBV19	CASTSRGSGGAQEQYF	TGTGCCAGTACGAGCCGGGGTAGCGGGGGGGCGCAGGAGCAGTACTTC
NA	NA	TRBJ1-1	TRBV2	CASRVTGWVNTEAFF	TGTGCCAGCAGAGTCACAGGTTGGGTGAACACTGAAGCTTTCTTT
NA	NA	TRBJ2-2	TRBV5-1	CASSGRGNGAGELFF	TGCGCCAGCAGCGGTAGAGGAAACGGCGCCGGGGAGCTGTTTTTT
NA	NA	TRBJ2-6	TRBV30	CAWSVLFGANVLTF	TGTGCCTGGAGTGTACTTTTCGGGGCCAACGTCCTGACTTTC
NA	once	TRBJ2-5	TRBV18	CASSRDRVETQYF	TGTGCCAGCTCACGAGACAGAGTAGAGACCCAGTACTTC
NA	NA	TRBJ2-1	TRBV11-3	CASSREFGEQFF	TGTGCCAGCAGCCGAGAATTCGGTGAGCAGTTCTTC
TRBD1	NA	TRBJ1-1	TRBV3-1/TRBV3-2	CASSNRDRGRVNTEAFF	TGTGCCAGCAGCAACCGGGACAGGGGGCGCGTGAACACTGAAGCTTTCTTT
NA	NA	TRBJ1-2	TRBV4-2	CASSPFGREGVNYGYTF	TGTGCCAGCAGCCCATTCGGCAGGGAGGGAGTCAACTATGGCTACACCTTC
NA	NA	TRBJ1-3	TRBV9	CASSVGLSPIYF	TGTGCCAGCAGCGTTGGGCTCAGTCCCATATATTTT
NA	NA	TRBJ1-2	TRBV16	CASSFQEDYGYTF	TGTGCCAGCAGCTTTCAGGAGGACTATGGCTACACCTTC
TRBD1	NA	TRBJ1-6	TRBV9	CASSPAGGNSPLHF	TGTGCCAGCAGCCCCGCAGGGGGAAATTCACCCCTCCACTTT
TRBD1	NA	TRBJ2-7	TRBV29-1	CSVTPGGYEQYF	TGCAGCGTCACGCCAGGGGGCTACGAGCAGTACTTC
NA	NA	TRBJ2-1	TRBV4-1	CASSPSVGYNEQFF	TGCGCCAGCAGTCCCAGCGTCGGGTACAATGAGCAGTTCTTC
TRBD2	NA	TRBJ2-5	TRBV5-4	CASSPLAGGGETQYF	TGTGCCAGCAGCCCTCTAGCGGGGGGCGGGGAGACCCAGTACTTC
TRBD1	once	TRBJ1-1	TRBV5-4	CASSRDRKNTEAFF	TGTGCCAGCAGCAGGGACAGGAAGAACACTGAAGCTTTCTTT
NA	NA	TRBJ2-6	TRBV6-1	CASSADRGSISGANVLTF	TGTGCCAGCAGTGCTGACCGCGGCAGTATCTCTGGGGCCAACGTCCTGACTTTC
TRBD1	NA	TRBJ2-1	TRBV14	CASSLIDRGNEQFF	TGTGCCAGCAGCCTGATTGACAGGGGAAATGAGCAGTTCTTC